This T cell receptor beta chain emerged from a study of shared clonotypes between healthy human individuals (dated by TCRdb to 2018 to 2021). Study-wide context: The cohort included three men and a couple of women between 18 and 49 years of age. For each donor, CD4 naive and CD4 memory were each run on three plates, CD8 naive on two plates, and CD8 memory on one plate. Between about 0.9 and 8.9 billion PBMCs per donor were obtained by leukapheresis. Libraries were prepared and TCR repertoires were sequenced by different laboratories using diverse techniques, in order to increase sequencing depth and limit assay-specific biases. To estimate repertoire size and how much clonotype sharing occurs between individuals, the study deeply sequenced the blood TCR repertoires of a handful of healthy adults. Study-level results and caveats: Across a few donors, approximately 5% of naive CD4, roughly 3.5% of naive CD8, under 2.5% of memory CD4, and roughly 0.4% of memory CD8 clonotypes were shared. Rarefaction of sorted-subset datasets indicated incomplete sequencing despite the large sequencing depth. Based on pairwise subsampling, the degree of clonotype sharing among donors was expected to be affected by sequencing depth. Sampling was restricted to blood, and TCR repertoires in tissues likely differ from the TCR repertoires found in blood. Estimated clonotype richness was generally larger for naive than for memory subsets. Higher generation probabilities were observed for clonotypes shared by all four sorted-subset donors than for non-shared clonotypes. Because the study included only a small number of donors, the genetic and exposure-history diversity represented was limited.

Using the deep immunoSEQ assay, TCR CDR3 regions were amplified from genomic DNA by multiplex PCR. Genomic DNA extracted from each cell subset was distributed evenly over all wells of several immunoSEQ 96-well plates, and each plate served as one replicate. For sorted subsets, approximately 200 ng of genomic DNA, equivalent to roughly 30,000 T cell genomes, went into each replicate PCR. Purified libraries were measured with a Qubit 3.0 fluorometer, size-checked on a Bioanalyzer 2100, and measured again with the KAPA Library Quantification kit. Each immunoSEQ 96-well plate was sequenced on its own single-read 150-cycle Illumina NextSeq 550 flow cell. Processing in the source paper ran as follows. Because the immunoSEQ output included only junctional sequences and no quality scores, the filtering could not be the same as the filtering used for full-length reads. To assign V/J genes and CDR3, sequences were annotated against IMGT germline references using PyIR, a Python wrapper for IgBLAST v1.9. Reads with weak V/J assignments (E-value above 1e-6), missing CDR3, stop codons, out-of-frame junctions, or ambiguous translated residues were removed. A V3J clonotype was defined by an identical inferred V gene, J gene, and CDR3 amino acid sequence. Percentage overlap between repertoires was calculated by dividing the number of shared unique clonotypes by the size of the smaller repertoire. RTK rarefaction, the Chao1 estimator, and Recon v2.1 estimates of unobserved clonotypes were used to assess repertoire richness. For all TCRbeta clonotypes obtained by the gDNA method from several donors, generation probabilities were computed with OLGA. TCRdb re-hosts the immuneACCESS table, in-frame sequences only. Its copies lack some clones; in the studies checked, an unresolved V gene accounts for under half of them, and the cause for the rest is not known. That table furnishes V, J and clone size, whereas the DNA furnished D and trimming. For this sample the table gives around 330,000 clones, of which under 80% were detected only once. The ten largest clones represent about 9.4% of the sample.

Note on this clone: The clone's antigen remains unknown. One base away there is no much larger clone; base qualities are not given.

Including cysteine and phenylalanine, the CDR3 has 18 amino acids. CDR3 DNA only is kept here, 54 bases in frame from base 1. V is pruned by 1 base and J by 7 bases, leaving 12 bases of the junction without a gene match. CDR1 and CDR2 are drawn from the germline V gene: SGHTA, FQGNSA. The donors were healthy, HIV-negative adults with no recently reported acute infections or vaccinations. Every donor was a Caucasian adult living in Nashville, Tennessee, USA. CD4+ T cells were enriched through magnetic negative selection, after which naive cells were positively selected on CD45RA and the remaining negative fraction served as the memory subset. Blood was collected by leukapheresis, and PBMCs were isolated by Ficoll-Histopaque density gradient centrifugation and then cryopreserved in liquid nitrogen vapor phase. Analytical flow cytometry was used to check the purity and quantity of each magnetically sorted T cell population. Genomic DNA was isolated from every sorted fraction and measured by UV absorbance on a Nanodrop 2000c.

The rearrangement combines TRBV7-2 with TRBJ2-1, and TRBD2 aligns with 11 junction nucleotides. Sequenced material: memory CD4+ T cells sorted from blood. The sample's cell subset or site label is to be understood as: CD45RA-negative fraction. The receptor comes from a man aged 25 to 40 in good health. The CDR3: CASSLGLAGGGVGNEQFF. In nucleotides, the sequence is TGTGCCAGCAGCTTAGGGCTAGCGGGAGGAGGGGTAGGAAATGAGCAGTTCTTC. The full variable domain, completed from the reference TRBV7-2 and TRBJ2-1 proteins outside the CDR3, reads GAGVSQSPSNKVTEKGKDVELRCDPISGHTALYWYRQSLGQGLEFLIYFQGNSAPDKSGLPSDRFSAERTGGSVSTLTIQRTQQEDSAVYLCASSLGLAGGGVGNEQFFGPGTRLTVL.